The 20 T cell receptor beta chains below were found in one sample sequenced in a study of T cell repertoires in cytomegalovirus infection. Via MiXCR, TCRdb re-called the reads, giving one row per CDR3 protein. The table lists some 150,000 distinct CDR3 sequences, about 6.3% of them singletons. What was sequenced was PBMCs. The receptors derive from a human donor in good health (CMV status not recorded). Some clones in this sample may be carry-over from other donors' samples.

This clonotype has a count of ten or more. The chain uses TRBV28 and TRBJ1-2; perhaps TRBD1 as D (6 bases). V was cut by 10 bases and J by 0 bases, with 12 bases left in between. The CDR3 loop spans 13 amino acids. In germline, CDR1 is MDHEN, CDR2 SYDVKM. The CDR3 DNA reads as TGTGCCACCCGGACAGAGCCTAACTATGGCTACACCTTC. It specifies CATRTEPNYGYTF.

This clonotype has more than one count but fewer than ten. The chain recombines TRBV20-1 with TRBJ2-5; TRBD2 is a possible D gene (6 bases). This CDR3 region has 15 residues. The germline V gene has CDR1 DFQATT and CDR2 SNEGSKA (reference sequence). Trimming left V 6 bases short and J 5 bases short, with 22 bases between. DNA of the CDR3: TGCAGTGCCGGCCCCCAACGACTAGGTGTGGAGACCCAGTACTTC. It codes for CSAGPQRLGVETQYF.

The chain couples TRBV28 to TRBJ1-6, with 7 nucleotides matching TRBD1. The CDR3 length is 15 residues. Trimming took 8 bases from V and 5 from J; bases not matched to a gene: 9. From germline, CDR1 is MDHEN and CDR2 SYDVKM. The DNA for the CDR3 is TGTGCCAGCTCGATTCGGACAGGCAATAATTCACCCCTCCACTTT. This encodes CASSIRTGNNSPLHF.

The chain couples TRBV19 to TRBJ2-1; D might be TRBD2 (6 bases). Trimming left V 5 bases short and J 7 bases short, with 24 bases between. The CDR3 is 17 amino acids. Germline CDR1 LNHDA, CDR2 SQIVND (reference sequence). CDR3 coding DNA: TGTGCCAGTAGTCTGCTATTTTTACCGGGGGTGAGGAATGAGCAGTTCTTC. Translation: CASSLLFLPGVRNEQFF. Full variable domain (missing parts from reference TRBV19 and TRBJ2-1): DGGITQSPKYLFRKEGQNVTLSCEQNLNHDAMYWYRQDPGQGLRLIYYSQIVNDFQKGDIAEGYSVSREKKESFPLTVTSAQKNPTAFYLCASSLLFLPGVRNEQFFGPGTRLTVL.

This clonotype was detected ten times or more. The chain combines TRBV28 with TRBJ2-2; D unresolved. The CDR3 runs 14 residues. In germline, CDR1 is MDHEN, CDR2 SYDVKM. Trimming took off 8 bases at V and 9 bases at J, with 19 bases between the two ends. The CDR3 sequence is CASRGPNLRRELFF. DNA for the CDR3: TGTGCCAGCCGCGGACCAAATCTGCGTCGGGAGCTGTTTTTT.

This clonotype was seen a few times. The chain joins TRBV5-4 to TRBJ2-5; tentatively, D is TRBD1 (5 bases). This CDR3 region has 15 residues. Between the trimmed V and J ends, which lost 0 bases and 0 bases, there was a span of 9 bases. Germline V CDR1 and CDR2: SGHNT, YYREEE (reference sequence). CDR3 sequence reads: CASSLGQLNQETQYF. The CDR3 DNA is TGTGCCAGCAGCTTGGGACAGCTAAACCAAGAGACCCAGTACTTC.

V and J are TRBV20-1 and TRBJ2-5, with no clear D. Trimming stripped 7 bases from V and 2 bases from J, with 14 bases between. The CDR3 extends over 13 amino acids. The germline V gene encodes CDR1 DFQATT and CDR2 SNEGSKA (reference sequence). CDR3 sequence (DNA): TGCAGTGTGGGCAGTTACCAACAAGAGACCCAGTACTTC. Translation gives CSVGSYQQETQYF.

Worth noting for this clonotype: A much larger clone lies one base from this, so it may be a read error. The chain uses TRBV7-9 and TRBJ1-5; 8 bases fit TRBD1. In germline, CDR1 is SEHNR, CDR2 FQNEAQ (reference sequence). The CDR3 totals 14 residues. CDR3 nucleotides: TGTGCCAGCAGCTTAGGGACAGGGTTCCAGCCCCAGCTTTTT. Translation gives CASSLGTGFQPQLF.

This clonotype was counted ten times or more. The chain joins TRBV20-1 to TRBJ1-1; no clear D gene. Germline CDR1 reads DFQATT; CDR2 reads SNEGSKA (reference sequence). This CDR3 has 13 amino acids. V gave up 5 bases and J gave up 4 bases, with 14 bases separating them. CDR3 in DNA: TGCAGTGCTCCGGACCGGACCCGCACTGAAGCTTTCTTT. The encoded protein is CSAPDRTRTEAFF.

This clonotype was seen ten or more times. CDR3 sequence reads: CASNPAGGLQPQHF. The CDR3 DNA reads TGTGCCAGCAACCCCGCAGGGGGCTTACAGCCCCAGCATTTT. J is TRBJ1-5 and V is TRBV7-2; TRBD1 matches 8 bases. This CDR3 spans 14 amino acids. The germline V gene has CDR1 SGHTA and CDR2 FQGNSA. Trimming at V came to 7 bases and at J to 7 bases, leaving 9 bases not matched to a gene. The whole variable domain, filled in from reference TRBV7-2 and TRBJ1-5, reads GAGVSQSPSNKVTEKGKDVELRCDPISGHTALYWYRQSLGQGLEFLIYFQGNSAPDKSGLPSDRFSAERTGGSVSTLTIQRTQQEDSAVYLCASNPAGGLQPQHFGDGTRLSIL.

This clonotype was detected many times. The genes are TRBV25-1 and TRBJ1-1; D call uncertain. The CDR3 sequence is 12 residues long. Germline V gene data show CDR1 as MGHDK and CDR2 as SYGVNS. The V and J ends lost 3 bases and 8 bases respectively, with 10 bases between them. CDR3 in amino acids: CASSEGSPEAFF. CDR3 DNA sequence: TGTGCCAGCAGTGAGGGGAGCCCCGAAGCTTTCTTT.

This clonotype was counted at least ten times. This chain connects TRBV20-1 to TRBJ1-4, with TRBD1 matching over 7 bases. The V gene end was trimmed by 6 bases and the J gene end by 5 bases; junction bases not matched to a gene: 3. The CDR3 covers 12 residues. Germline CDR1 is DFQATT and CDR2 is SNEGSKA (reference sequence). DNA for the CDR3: TGCAGTGCGGAGGACAGGAATGAAAAACTGTTTTTT. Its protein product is CSAEDRNEKLFF.

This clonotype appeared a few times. The CDR3 here is CASSALSSRSNTGELFF. The CDR3 nucleotides read TGCGCCAGCAGCGCCCTGTCCAGTCGGAGCAACACCGGGGAGCTGTTTTTT. This chain uses TRBV5-1 with TRBJ2-2; D not certain. CDR1 is SGHRS and CDR2 is YFSETQ in the germline V gene. This CDR3 has 17 amino acids. With 4 bases removed from V and 2 bases from J, the gap between germline ends came to 18 bases.

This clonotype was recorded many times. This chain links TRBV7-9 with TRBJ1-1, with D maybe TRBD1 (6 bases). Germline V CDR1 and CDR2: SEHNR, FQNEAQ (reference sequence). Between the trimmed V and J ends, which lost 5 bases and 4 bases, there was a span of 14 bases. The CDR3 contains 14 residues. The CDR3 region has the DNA TGTGCCAGCAGCGCCAGGGGTGACGGCACTGAAGCTTTCTTT. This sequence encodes CASSARGDGTEAFF.

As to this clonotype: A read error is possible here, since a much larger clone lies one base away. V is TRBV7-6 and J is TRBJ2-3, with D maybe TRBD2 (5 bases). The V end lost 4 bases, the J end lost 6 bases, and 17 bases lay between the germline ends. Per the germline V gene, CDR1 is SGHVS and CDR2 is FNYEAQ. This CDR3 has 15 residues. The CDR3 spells CASSSLETTADTQYF. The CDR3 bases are TGTGCCAGCAGCTCCCTTGAGACTACCGCCGATACGCAGTATTTT.

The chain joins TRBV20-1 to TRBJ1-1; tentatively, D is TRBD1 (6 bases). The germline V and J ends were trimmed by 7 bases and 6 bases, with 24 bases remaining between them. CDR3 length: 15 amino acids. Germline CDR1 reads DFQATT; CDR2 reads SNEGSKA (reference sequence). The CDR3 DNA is TGCAGTGTCCCGGGGGGGGGGGGGCGAGTCTCTGAAGCTTTCTTT. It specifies CSVPGGGGRVSEAFF.

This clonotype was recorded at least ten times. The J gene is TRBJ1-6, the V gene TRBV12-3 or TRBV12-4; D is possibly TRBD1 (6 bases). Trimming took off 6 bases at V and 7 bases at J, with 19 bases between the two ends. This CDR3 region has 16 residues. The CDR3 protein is CASRALSGARNSPLHF. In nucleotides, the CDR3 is TGTGCCAGCAGGGCCCTCTCGGGGGCGAGGAATTCACCCCTCCACTTT.

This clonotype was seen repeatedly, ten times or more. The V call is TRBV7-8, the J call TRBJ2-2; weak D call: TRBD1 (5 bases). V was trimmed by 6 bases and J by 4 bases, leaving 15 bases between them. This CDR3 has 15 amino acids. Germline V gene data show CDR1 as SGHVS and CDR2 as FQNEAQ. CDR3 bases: TGTGCCAGCAGGGTGGACACTTTATTCACCGGGGAGCTGTTTTTT. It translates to CASRVDTLFTGELFF.

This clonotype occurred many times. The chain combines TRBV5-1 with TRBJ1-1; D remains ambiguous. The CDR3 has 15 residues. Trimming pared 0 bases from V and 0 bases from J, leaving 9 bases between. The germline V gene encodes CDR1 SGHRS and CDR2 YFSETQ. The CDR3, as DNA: TGCGCCAGCAGCTTGGATGAACAGATGAACACTGAAGCTTTCTTT. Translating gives CASSLDEQMNTEAFF.

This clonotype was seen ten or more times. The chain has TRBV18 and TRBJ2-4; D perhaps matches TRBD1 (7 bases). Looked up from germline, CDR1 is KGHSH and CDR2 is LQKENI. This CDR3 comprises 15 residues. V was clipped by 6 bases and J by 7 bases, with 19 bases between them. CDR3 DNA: TGTGCCAGCTCCCCAGGGGGGCGCGGAGAGAACATTCAGTACTTC. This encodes CASSPGGRGENIQYF.